This T cell receptor beta chain derives from a study of blood T cell repertoires in COVID-19. Study-wide background: Samples of COVID-19 (acute and convalescent) were obtained from the United States, Italy and Spain. T cells, B-cell-depleted T cells, or PBMCs provided the cDNA or gDNA that served as material.

Original methodology: Scientists estimated how many nucleated cells there were by amplifying reference gene primers. Repertoires were generated with immunoSEQ multiplex PCR, while TCRdb's copy carries only in-frame clones and drops some. V and J calls and clone size are given by that table; D and trimming were obtained from the DNA. This sample carries over 200,000 clones, 91% of them seen once, and the ten largest clones take approximately 2.5%. This CDR3 spans 15 amino acids. Trimming left V 5 bases short and J 0 bases short, with 14 bases between. Germline values: CDR1 MNHNY, CDR2 SVGAGI (reference sequence). Enrolment of Seattle patients took place during active infection, and they were followed longitudinally.

V is TRBV6-6 and J is TRBJ2-7; tentative D call: TRBD1 (6 bases). The receptor's source is a young adult with COVID-19, enrolled during active disease. Sequenced input: peripheral blood. CDR3 loop: CASSKGDRYSYEQYF. The CDR3 DNA sequence: TGTGCCAGCAGTAAGGGGGACCGCTACTCCTACGAGCAGTACTTC.